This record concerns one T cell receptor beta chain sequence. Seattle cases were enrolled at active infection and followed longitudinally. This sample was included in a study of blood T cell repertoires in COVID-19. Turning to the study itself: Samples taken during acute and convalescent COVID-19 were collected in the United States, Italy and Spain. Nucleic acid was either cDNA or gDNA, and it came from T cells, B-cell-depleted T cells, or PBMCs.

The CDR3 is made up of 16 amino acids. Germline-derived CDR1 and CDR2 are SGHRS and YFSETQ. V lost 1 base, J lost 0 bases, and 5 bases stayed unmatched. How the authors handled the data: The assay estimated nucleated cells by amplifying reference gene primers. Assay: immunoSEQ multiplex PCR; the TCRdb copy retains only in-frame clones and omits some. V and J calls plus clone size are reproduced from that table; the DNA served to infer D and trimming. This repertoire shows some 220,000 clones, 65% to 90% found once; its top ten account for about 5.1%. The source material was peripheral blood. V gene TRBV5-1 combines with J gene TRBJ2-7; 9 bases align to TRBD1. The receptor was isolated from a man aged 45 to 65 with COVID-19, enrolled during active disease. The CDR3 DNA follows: TGCGCCAGCAGCTTGAAGGGACAGGGCAGCTCCTACGAGCAGTACTTC. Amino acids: CASSLKGQGSSYEQYF.